A selection of T cell receptor beta chains follows, all from one sample in a study of blood T cell repertoires in COVID-19. TCRdb's copy holds only in-frame clones and misses some; the assay was immunoSEQ multiplex PCR. The sample records roughly 300,000 clones, 85% being singletons. Sample: peripheral blood. These receptors were taken from a human donor in a cohort sampled during active COVID-19. The CDR3 runs from the conserved cysteine through the conserved F or W. The D gene is left open where the match is weak. Clone size is shown for a subset of rows, as once, few, many or a class of expanded clone.

D gene: TRBD2; J gene: TRBJ2-1; clone size: .; V gene: TRBV28; CDR3 DNA: TGTGCCAGCAGTTCCTCCCTAGCGGGAATCTACAATGAGCAGTTCTTC; CDR3 protein: CASSSSLAGIYNEQFF
D gene: .; J gene: TRBJ2-1; clone size: .; V gene: TRBV5-1; CDR3 DNA: TGCGCCAGCAGCCCTCTGGGGTCAGGGGCTTACAATGAGCAGTTCTTC; CDR3 protein: CASSPLGSGAYNEQFF
D gene: TRBD2; J gene: TRBJ2-4; clone size: .; V gene: TRBV27; CDR3 DNA: TGTGCCAGCAGTACCACTAGCGACGGCAAAAACATTCAGTACTTC; CDR3 protein: CASSTTSDGKNIQYF
D gene: .; J gene: TRBJ1-1; clone size: .; V gene: TRBV19; CDR3 DNA: TGTGCCAGTAGTACCCAACATGGGGGGGAATCTGAAGCTTTCTTT; CDR3 protein: CASSTQHGGESEAFF
D gene: .; J gene: TRBJ2-2; clone size: .; V gene: TRBV25-1; CDR3 DNA: TGTGCCAGCAGTGTTCTCAGGGGCACCGGGGAGCTGTTTTTT; CDR3 protein: CASSVLRGTGELFF
D gene: TRBD1; J gene: TRBJ1-3; clone size: few; V gene: TRBV3-1/TRBV3-2; CDR3 DNA: TGTGCCAGCAGCCCGTTGTCGACAGGGGCGGGAAACACCATATATTTT; CDR3 protein: CASSPLSTGAGNTIYF
D gene: .; J gene: TRBJ2-5; clone size: few; V gene: TRBV13; CDR3 DNA: TGTGCCAGCAGCCGAGCGGGCCAAGAGACCCAGTACTTC; CDR3 protein: CASSRAGQETQYF
D gene: TRBD1; J gene: TRBJ1-5; clone size: .; V gene: TRBV7-2; CDR3 DNA: TGTGCCAGCACCTCGGGACAGAACAATCAGCCCCAGCATTTT; CDR3 protein: CASTSGQNNQPQHF
D gene: .; J gene: TRBJ2-3; clone size: .; V gene: TRBV2; CDR3 DNA: TGTGCCAGCAGCCAGGACTCGTTCACAGATACGCAGTATTTT; CDR3 protein: CASSQDSFTDTQYF
D gene: TRBD1; J gene: TRBJ2-3; clone size: .; V gene: TRBV3-1/TRBV3-2; CDR3 DNA: TGTGCCAGCAGCCAAGGGACAGGGCCCACAGATACGCAGTATTTT; CDR3 protein: CASSQGTGPTDTQYF
D gene: .; J gene: TRBJ2-1; clone size: .; V gene: TRBV9; CDR3 DNA: TGTGCCAGCAGCGTAGATATAAGAGAAAACAATGAGCAGTTCTTC; CDR3 protein: CASSVDIRENNEQFF
D gene: .; J gene: TRBJ1-3; clone size: .; V gene: TRBV9; CDR3 DNA: TGTGCCAGCAGCCAGGCGGGGCAGACACCGGCAAACACCATATATTTT; CDR3 protein: CASSQAGQTPANTIYF
D gene: TRBD2; J gene: TRBJ2-7; clone size: .; V gene: TRBV15; CDR3 DNA: TGTGCCACCAGCAGAGATTTACTAGCGGGAGGGCCTGGAGAGCAGTACTTC; CDR3 protein: CATSRDLLAGGPGEQYF
D gene: TRBD1; J gene: TRBJ2-7; clone size: .; V gene: TRBV9; CDR3 DNA: TGTGCCAGCAGCCCCGGACAGGGGAACTCCTACGAGCAGTACTTC; CDR3 protein: CASSPGQGNSYEQYF
D gene: TRBD2; J gene: TRBJ2-3; clone size: .; V gene: TRBV11-2; CDR3 DNA: TGTGCCAGCAGCTCCCCCGGCGGGAGCACGTATTTT; CDR3 protein: CASSSPGGSTYF
D gene: .; J gene: TRBJ1-5; clone size: .; V gene: TRBV5-1; CDR3 DNA: TGCGCCAGCAGCCAGACAGACAGTTTCAATCAGCCCCAGCATTTT; CDR3 protein: CASSQTDSFNQPQHF
D gene: .; J gene: TRBJ2-1; clone size: .; V gene: TRBV19; CDR3 DNA: TGTGCCAGTACCCAGGGGTTGGCCTACAATGAGCAGTTCTTC; CDR3 protein: CASTQGLAYNEQFF
D gene: .; J gene: TRBJ1-5; clone size: .; V gene: TRBV28; CDR3 DNA: TGTGCCAGCACCTCGGTAAAGCAGCCCCAGCATTTT; CDR3 protein: CASTSVKQPQHF
D gene: TRBD1; J gene: TRBJ1-2; clone size: few; V gene: TRBV5-4; CDR3 DNA: TGTGCCAGCAGCTCACGGGACAGGCTGATTAACTATGGCTACACCTTC; CDR3 protein: CASSSRDRLINYGYTF
D gene: TRBD2; J gene: TRBJ2-1; clone size: once; V gene: TRBV14; CDR3 DNA: TGTGCCAGCAGCCCGAAGCGGGGGACATACAATGAGCAGTTCTTC; CDR3 protein: CASSPKRGTYNEQFF
D gene: .; J gene: TRBJ1-2; clone size: .; V gene: TRBV28; CDR3 DNA: TGTGCCAGCAGTTTTAGCCCGACGGGTGGCTACACCTTC; CDR3 protein: CASSFSPTGGYTF
D gene: .; J gene: TRBJ2-7; clone size: .; V gene: TRBV3-1/TRBV3-2; CDR3 DNA: TGTGCCAGCAGCCAAGATTCGGTCTACGAGCAGTACTTC; CDR3 protein: CASSQDSVYEQYF
D gene: .; J gene: TRBJ1-1; clone size: .; V gene: TRBV28; CDR3 DNA: TGTGCCAGCAGTTTAAGACAGCAAATGAACACTGAAGCTTTCTTT; CDR3 protein: CASSLRQQMNTEAFF
D gene: TRBD2; J gene: TRBJ2-3; clone size: .; V gene: TRBV5-1; CDR3 DNA: TGCGCCAGCAGCTTGGGACTAGCGCCGACCACAGATACGCAGTATTTT; CDR3 protein: CASSLGLAPTTDTQYF
D gene: .; J gene: TRBJ1-1; clone size: .; V gene: TRBV6-1; CDR3 DNA: TGTGCCAGCAGTGAATCCCCCGGGACTCGAGCTTTCTTT; CDR3 protein: CASSESPGTRAFF
D gene: .; J gene: TRBJ2-1; clone size: .; V gene: TRBV10-3; CDR3 DNA: TGTGCCATCAGTGAGAATCCCGGGGATGAGCAGTTCTTC; CDR3 protein: CAISENPGDEQFF
D gene: TRBD1; J gene: TRBJ1-2; clone size: .; V gene: TRBV7-8; CDR3 DNA: TGTGCCAGCAGCTCACCCGGGACAGGGGGAGGGTATGGCTACACCTTC; CDR3 protein: CASSSPGTGGGYGYTF
D gene: TRBD1; J gene: TRBJ2-7; clone size: .; V gene: TRBV30; CDR3 DNA: TGTGCCTGGTCTCTGGGACAGGGGGACCTCAACGAGCAGTACTTC; CDR3 protein: CAWSLGQGDLNEQYF
D gene: .; J gene: TRBJ2-5; clone size: .; V gene: TRBV7-8; CDR3 DNA: TGTGCCAGCAGCTTAGCGCTAAAAGAGACCCAGTACTTC; CDR3 protein: CASSLALKETQYF
D gene: .; J gene: TRBJ2-2; clone size: .; V gene: TRBV5-1; CDR3 DNA: TGCGCCAGCAGCTTGGGTCGTAGATCCGCGAACACCGGGGAGCTGTTTTTT; CDR3 protein: CASSLGRRSANTGELFF
D gene: .; J gene: TRBJ2-7; clone size: .; V gene: TRBV9; CDR3 DNA: TGTGCCAGCAGCGTCAGTGGACAGACCTACGAGCAGTACTTC; CDR3 protein: CASSVSGQTYEQYF
D gene: TRBD1; J gene: TRBJ1-2; clone size: .; V gene: TRBV6-2/TRBV6-3; CDR3 DNA: TGTGCCAGCAGTTCGCGACAGGGGTATGGCTACACCTTC; CDR3 protein: CASSSRQGYGYTF
D gene: .; J gene: TRBJ1-5; clone size: .; V gene: TRBV7-6; CDR3 DNA: TGTGCCAGCAGCTTAGGGGGACACCTCAGCAATCAGCCCCAGCATTTT; CDR3 protein: CASSLGGHLSNQPQHF
D gene: TRBD2; J gene: TRBJ2-7; clone size: .; V gene: TRBV2; CDR3 DNA: TGTGCCAGCAGTGAGGGACTAGCGGGAGAGCTTGTGGCCTACGAGCAGTACTTC; CDR3 protein: CASSEGLAGELVAYEQYF
D gene: TRBD1; J gene: TRBJ2-4; clone size: few; V gene: TRBV18; CDR3 DNA: TGTGCCAGCTCACTAAACAGGGGGCTTGACATTCAGTACTTC; CDR3 protein: CASSLNRGLDIQYF
D gene: .; J gene: TRBJ2-2; clone size: few; V gene: TRBV6-5; CDR3 DNA: TGTGCCAGCACAAGGCGGAGAAACACCGGGGAGCTGTTTTTT; CDR3 protein: CASTRRRNTGELFF
D gene: TRBD2; J gene: TRBJ2-1; clone size: .; V gene: TRBV5-6; CDR3 DNA: TGTGCCAGCAGCTTGGGCCCCAATAGCGGGGCCTACAATGAGCAGTTCTTC; CDR3 protein: CASSLGPNSGAYNEQFF
D gene: TRBD2; J gene: TRBJ2-7; clone size: .; V gene: TRBV7-8; CDR3 DNA: TGTGCCAGCAGCCGCGGGAGCTCCTACGAGCAGTACTTC; CDR3 protein: CASSRGSSYEQYF
D gene: TRBD2; J gene: TRBJ2-3; clone size: .; V gene: TRBV9; CDR3 DNA: TGTGCCAGCAGCCACTCTAGCGGAAAATCAGATACGCAGTATTTT; CDR3 protein: CASSHSSGKSDTQYF
D gene: TRBD1; J gene: TRBJ2-7; clone size: .; V gene: TRBV28; CDR3 DNA: TGTGCCAGCAGTTCCCACGGGACAGGGTCCTTCGAGCAGTACTTC; CDR3 protein: CASSSHGTGSFEQYF